The clone carrying this T cell receptor beta chain showed up just once. Its cognate antigen is unknown. Germline V gene sequence: CDR1 SEHNR, CDR2 FQNEAQ (reference sequence). This CDR3 contains 15 residues. V was pared by 2 bases and J by 3 bases, with 11 bases between. TCRdb keeps only in-frame clones here, not all; method: immunoSEQ multiplex PCR. The sample lists roughly 1,000,000 clones, around 78% seen once, with under 0.8% in the top ten. This sample was included in a study of shared clonotypes between healthy human individuals. Study-level background: There were three CD4 naive, three CD4 memory, two CD8 naive and one CD8 memory plates per donor.

Study conclusions and caveats: In having few donors, the study represented limited genetic and exposure-history diversity. Blood was the sole source, and tissue repertoires probably differ.

Sequencing input: memory CD4+ T cells from PBMCs. Indicated subset: CD45RA-negative fraction. The J gene is TRBJ2-1, the V gene TRBV7-9; the D gene is possibly TRBD2 (5 bases). This TCR was sampled from a man younger than 30 in good health. Some clones in this sample may be carry-over from other donors' samples. CDR3 in amino acids: CASSLRRANYNEQFF. DNA for the CDR3: TGTGCCAGCAGCTTAAGGCGGGCCAACTACAATGAGCAGTTCTTC.